This T cell receptor beta chain is drawn from a study of PD-L1 blockade in urothelial cancer. Study-level background: In the patient group, about 90% of the roughly 29 were males with bladder-origin urothelial cancer. Analyses were performed on blood at 3 weeks after treatment start (the second dose) and at 6 weeks.

V was pared by 8 bases and J by 4 bases, with 12 bases of the junction left unmatched. Germline V gene lookup returns CDR1 WNHNN and CDR2 SYGVQD (reference sequence). The CDR3 spans 15 residues. The study collected 1 to 8 samples per patient, pretreatment and on-treatment. Assay: immunoSEQ multiplex PCR; the TCRdb copy retains only in-frame clones and omits some. The data contain 24,000 or so clones, roughly 89% of them singletons. V is TRBV10-1 and J is TRBJ2-7; TRBD1 matches at 9 bases. This TCR derives from a man aged 45-65 years with urothelial cancer. The source material was PBMCs, sampled around atezolizumab (anti-PD-L1) treatment. CDR3 in DNA: TGCGCCAGCGCCCGGGATGGACAGGGGTGGTACGAGCAGTACTTC. Translated: CASARDGQGWYEQYF.